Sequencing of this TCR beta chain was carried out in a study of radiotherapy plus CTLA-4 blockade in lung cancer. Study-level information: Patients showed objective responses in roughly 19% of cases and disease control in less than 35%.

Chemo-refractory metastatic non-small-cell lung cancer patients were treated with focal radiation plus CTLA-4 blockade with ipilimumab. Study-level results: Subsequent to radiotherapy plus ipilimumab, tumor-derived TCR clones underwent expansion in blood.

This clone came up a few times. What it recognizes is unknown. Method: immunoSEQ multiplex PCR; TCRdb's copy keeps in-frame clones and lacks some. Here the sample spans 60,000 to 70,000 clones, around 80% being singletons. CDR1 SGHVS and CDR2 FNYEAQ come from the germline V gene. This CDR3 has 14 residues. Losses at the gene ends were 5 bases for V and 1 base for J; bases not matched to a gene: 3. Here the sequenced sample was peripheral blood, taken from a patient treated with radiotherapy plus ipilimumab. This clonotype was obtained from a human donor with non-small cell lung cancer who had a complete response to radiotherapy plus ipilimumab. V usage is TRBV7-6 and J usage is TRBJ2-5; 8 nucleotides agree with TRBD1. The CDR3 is CASSQGTGQETQYF. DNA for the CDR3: TGTGCCAGCAGCCAGGGGACAGGCCAAGAGACCCAGTACTTC.